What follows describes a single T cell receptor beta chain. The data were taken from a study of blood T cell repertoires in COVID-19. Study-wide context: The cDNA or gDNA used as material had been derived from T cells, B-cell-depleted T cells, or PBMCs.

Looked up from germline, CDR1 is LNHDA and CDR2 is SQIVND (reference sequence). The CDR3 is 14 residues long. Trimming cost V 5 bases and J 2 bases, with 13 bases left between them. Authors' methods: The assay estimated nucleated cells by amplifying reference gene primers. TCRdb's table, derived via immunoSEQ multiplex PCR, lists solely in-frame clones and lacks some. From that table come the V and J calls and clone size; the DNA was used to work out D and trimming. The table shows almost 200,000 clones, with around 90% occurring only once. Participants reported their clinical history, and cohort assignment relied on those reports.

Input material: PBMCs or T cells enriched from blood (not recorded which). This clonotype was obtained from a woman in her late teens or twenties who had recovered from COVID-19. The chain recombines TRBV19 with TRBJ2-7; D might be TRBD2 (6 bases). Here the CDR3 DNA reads TGTGCCAGTAGTGCCGGGACTCCCGCCTACGAGCAGTACTTC. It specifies CASSAGTPAYEQYF.